The 32 T cell receptor beta chains below all came from one sample that was sequenced in a study of T-cell reconstitution after alpha-beta-depleted transplantation in children. The library targeted TCRbeta and was prepared with unique molecular identifiers. TCRdb independently ran MiXCR on the PCR reads; one entry per CDR3 protein. In the table there are a few hundred thousand distinct CDR3 sequences, about 9.6% of which are singletons. Sequencing used PBMCs from the stem cell graft donor, obtained from the stem cell graft. These receptors all stem from a human donor who donated a stem cell graft to a child with SCID.

In its sample, this clonotype was seen many times. The genes are TRBV5-1 and TRBJ2-1, with 8 bases aligning to TRBD1. Germline V CDR1 and CDR2: SGHRS, YFSETQ. The CDR3 is 15 amino acids. Unmatched junction bases numbered 7, after V lost 2 bases and J lost 6 bases. DNA of the CDR3: TGCGCCAGCAGCTTTGGACAGGGTGACCGCAATGAGCAGTTCTTC. Translation: CASSFGQGDRNEQFF.

The rearrangement links TRBV5-1 to TRBJ2-2, with TRBD2 matching over 9 bases. J lost 5 bases, V lost 0 bases, and 5 bases had no gene match. The CDR3 has 16 amino acids. Germline CDR1 and CDR2: SGHRS and YFSETQ. This chain's CDR3 is CASSLVAGDPTGELFF. The CDR3 DNA sequence: TGCGCCAGCAGCTTGGTAGCGGGGGACCCAACCGGGGAGCTGTTTTTT.

This clonotype was seen many times. The chain uses TRBV29-1 and TRBJ1-2; 9 bases are shared with TRBD1. Germline-derived CDR1 and CDR2 are SQVTM and ANQGSEA. This CDR3 has 11 residues. CDR3 in DNA: TGCATCAGCTGGGACAGGGATGGCTACACCTTC. Encoded protein: CISWDRDGYTF.

This clonotype appeared many times. This sequence joins TRBV5-1 and TRBJ1-2; D might be TRBD1 (6 bases). Germline V gene sequence: CDR1 SGHRS, CDR2 YFSETQ. The CDR3 length is 14 residues. Trimming removed 0 bases from V and 5 bases from J, with 11 bases in between. The CDR3: CASSLGDRQYGYTF. In nucleotides, the CDR3 is TGCGCCAGCAGCTTGGGAGACAGGCAGTATGGCTACACCTTC.

This clonotype was observed many times. The chain joins TRBV4-1 to TRBJ2-1; 7 positions agree with TRBD2. CDR1 is MGHRA, CDR2 YSYEKL, per germline. The length of the CDR3 is 15 residues. J lost 7 bases, V lost 4 bases, and 10 bases had no gene match. CDR3 coding DNA: TGCGCCAGCAGCCCGAGGACTAGTTTGATAAATGAGCAGTTCTTC. Its translation is CASSPRTSLINEQFF.

This clonotype was detected ten times or more. The CDR3: CASGLLAGQFF. For the CDR3, the DNA is TGTGCTAGTGGTTTGCTAGCGGGCCAGTTCTTC. The chain couples TRBV12-5 to TRBJ2-1; 8 bases map to TRBD2. This CDR3 spans 11 amino acids. Germline V lookup: CDR1 LGHNT, CDR2 FRNRAP. The V segment lost 2 bases and the J segment 13 bases; nucleotides outside the gene matches: 1.

In this sample, this clonotype turned up many times. The V and J genes are TRBV5-4 and TRBJ1-1; no reliable D call. With 5 bases removed from V and 4 bases from J, the gap between germline ends came to 9 bases. In germline, CDR1 is SGHNT, CDR2 YYREEE (reference sequence). The CDR3 runs to 12 residues. This CDR3 is CASRIPGTEAFF. In DNA form, the CDR3 reads TGTGCCAGCAGAATACCGGGCACTGAAGCTTTCTTT.

This clonotype was seen at least ten times. This chain links TRBV3-1 with TRBJ1-2; D not certain. The germline CDR1 and CDR2 sequences are LGHDT and YNNKEL (reference sequence). This CDR3 has 14 amino acids. With 4 bases removed from V and 3 bases from J, the gap between germline ends came to 12 bases. The CDR3 DNA reads as TGTGCCAGCAGCCCGGCCTGGGAGGACTATGGCTACACCTTC. Translated, it gives CASSPAWEDYGYTF. Complete variable domain (other parts from reference TRBV3-1 and TRBJ1-2): DTAVSQTPKYLVTQMGNDKSIKCEQNLGHDTMYWYKQDSKKFLKIMFSYNNKELIINETVPNRFSPKSPDKAHLNLHINSLELGDSAVYFCASSPAWEDYGYTFGSGTRLTVV.

This clonotype has at least ten counts. The rearrangement links TRBV2 to TRBJ2-7; D perhaps matches TRBD1 (5 bases). The length of the CDR3 is 14 residues. Between the trimmed V and J ends, which lost 5 bases and 7 bases, there was a span of 18 bases. CDR1 SNHLY and CDR2 FYNNEI come from the germline V gene. CDR3: CASSTSSGSREQYF. The CDR3 nucleotides read TGTGCCAGCAGTACCTCTTCAGGGTCTCGGGAGCAGTACTTC.

For the CDR3, the DNA is TGTGCCAGCAGCTTGTTTAGCGGCAGGGGAAATGAAAAACTGTTTTTT. Its translation: CASSLFSGRGNEKLFF. The chain recombines TRBV5-6 with TRBJ1-4, with a weak D call TRBD1 (6 bases). Germline CDR1 and CDR2: SGHDT and YYEEEE. The V end was cut by 1 base, the J end by 5 bases, with 15 bases between. The length of the CDR3 is 16 residues.

This clonotype was seen repeatedly, ten times or more. The rearrangement uses TRBV5-1 and TRBJ1-1; the D is unclear. The CDR3 totals 14 residues. Looked up from germline, CDR1 is SGHRS and CDR2 is YFSETQ. Trimming pared 0 bases from V and 0 bases from J, leaving 6 bases between. The CDR3 nucleotides read TGCGCCAGCAGCTTGGATGCCATGAACACTGAAGCTTTCTTT. Protein sequence: CASSLDAMNTEAFF.

The J gene is TRBJ1-5, the V gene TRBV4-3; D not certain. The V and J ends lost 1 base and 4 bases respectively, with 11 bases between them. This CDR3 contains 15 residues. Germline CDR1 is LGHNA and CDR2 is YSLEER. The CDR3 region has the DNA TGCGCCAGCAGCCAAGCCTCAGCGGGGAATCAGCCCCAGCATTTT. The encoded protein is CASSQASAGNQPQHF.

The J gene is TRBJ2-5, the V gene TRBV2, with a tentative D call TRBD2 (5 bases). The CDR3 length is 12 residues. V dropped 8 bases and J dropped 5 bases, with 12 bases sitting between them. Germline CDR1 SNHLY, CDR2 FYNNEI. The CDR3 protein is CASAGRGETQYF. The CDR3 region has the DNA TGTGCCAGCGCTGGACGCGGGGAGACCCAGTACTTC.

The table lists this clonotype with many counts. This chain connects TRBV20-1 to TRBJ1-1; D gene ambiguous. The CDR3 extends over 14 amino acids. In germline, CDR1 is DFQATT, CDR2 SNEGSKA (reference sequence). Trimming took 1 base from V and 0 from J, leaving 9 bases between them. The CDR3 loop reads CSARVQTLNTEAFF. CDR3 nucleotide sequence: TGCAGTGCTAGAGTCCAGACTTTGAACACTGAAGCTTTCTTT.

Details on this clonotype: The junction differs from germline at one of its ends, possibly a read error. The chain is built from TRBV5-4 and TRBJ2-2, with 12 bases that match TRBD1. Germline CDR1 is SGHNT and CDR2 is YYREEE (reference sequence). The CDR3 is 15 amino acids. The CDR3 spells CASSSGTGGTVELFF. Written as DNA, the CDR3 is TGTGCCAGCAGTTCCGGGACAGGGGGCACCGTGGAGCTGTTTTTT.

The table lists this clonotype with many counts. The V gene is TRBV4-1, the J gene TRBJ2-7, with 9 bases that match TRBD2. V lost 0 bases, J lost 1 base, and 4 bases stayed unmatched. Germline V lookup: CDR1 MGHRA, CDR2 YSYEKL. The CDR3 loop spans 16 amino acids. CDR3 amino acids: CASSQEWRGGSYEQYF. The DNA of the CDR3 is TGCGCCAGCAGCCAAGAATGGCGGGGGGGTTCCTACGAGCAGTACTTC.

At least ten counts were recorded for this clonotype. This chain uses TRBV11-2 with TRBJ2-3, with TRBD2 matching 10 bases. Germline V gene lookup returns CDR1 SGHAT and CDR2 FQNNGV. The length of the CDR3 is 17 residues. The J segment lost 2 bases and the V segment lost 2 bases, leaving 7 bases of the junction unmatched. The chain's CDR3 is CASSLRGSGGTTDTQYF. Written as DNA, the CDR3 is TGTGCCAGCAGCTTAAGGGGTAGCGGGGGGACCACAGATACGCAGTATTTT.

This clonotype was counted at least ten times. V and J are TRBV10-3 and TRBJ2-1; 8 bases map to TRBD1. V shed 4 bases and J 4 bases; nucleotides not matched to a gene: 3. CDR1 ENHRY and CDR2 SYGVKD come from the germline V gene. The CDR3 is 14 residues long. The CDR3 region has the DNA TGTGCCATCAGTGGACAGGGGTATTACAATGAGCAGTTCTTC. As protein: CAISGQGYYNEQFF.

The chain joins TRBV4-3 to TRBJ2-1, with 8 positions matching TRBD2. The length of the CDR3 is 15 residues. Germline CDR1 is LGHNA and CDR2 is YSLEER. V lost 5 bases to trimming and J lost 5 bases; unmatched junction nucleotides: 8. Here the CDR3 DNA reads TGCGCCAGCAGCTTCGGTAGCGGGGATAACAATGAGCAGTTCTTC. As protein: CASSFGSGDNNEQFF.

A few counts support this clonotype. The chain combines TRBV5-4 with TRBJ2-3; TRBD2 is a possible D gene (5 bases). This CDR3 is built from 14 residues. Between the trimmed V and J ends, which lost 2 bases and 6 bases, there was a span of 13 bases. Germline V lookup: CDR1 SGHNT, CDR2 YYREEE (reference sequence). CDR3 sequence reads: CASSFSLAADTQYF. The DNA of the CDR3 is TGTGCCAGCAGCTTTTCCCTAGCAGCTGATACGCAGTATTTT.

This clonotype was detected ten times or more. The rearrangement uses TRBV27 and TRBJ1-6, with a possible D match to TRBD1 (5 bases). The V gene lost 5 bases and the J gene lost 6 bases, with 17 bases spanning the gap. The CDR3 length is 16 residues. The germline V gene encodes CDR1 MNHEY and CDR2 SMNVEV (reference sequence). This CDR3 is CASSPAPGIVNSPLHF. Written as DNA, the CDR3 is TGTGCCAGCAGTCCCGCCCCAGGGATAGTTAATTCACCCCTCCACTTT.

The sample holds many counts of this clonotype. The chain employs TRBV4-3 and TRBJ2-6, with TRBD1 as a possible D gene (6 bases). The CDR3 consists of 16 residues. Trimming left V 2 bases short and J 0 bases short, with 8 bases between. The germline V gene encodes CDR1 LGHNA and CDR2 YSLEER. The CDR3 nucleotides read TGCGCCAGCAGCCAAATACAGGGCTCTGGGGCCAACGTCCTGACTTTC. Translated: CASSQIQGSGANVLTF.

This clonotype was seen many times. The chain is built from TRBV7-9 and TRBJ1-3; D unclear. Looked up from germline, CDR1 is SEHNR and CDR2 is FQNEAQ (reference sequence). The CDR3 is 14 amino acids. The germline V and J ends were trimmed by 5 bases and 2 bases, with 10 bases remaining between them. Here the CDR3 reads CASSTLGPGNTIYF. The CDR3 nucleotides read TGTGCCAGCAGCACCCTGGGCCCTGGAAACACCATATATTTT.

This clonotype was observed many times. The chain is built from TRBV5-1 and TRBJ2-2, with no clear D. Trimming shortened V by 4 bases and J by 0 bases, and 10 bases separated the two germline ends. Looked up from germline, CDR1 is SGHRS and CDR2 is YFSETQ. The CDR3 sequence is 15 residues long. For the CDR3, the DNA is TGCGCCAGCAGCCTATCACCGACGAACACCGGGGAGCTGTTTTTT. It is translated as CASSLSPTNTGELFF. The variable domain in full, completed from reference TRBV5-1 and TRBJ2-2, reads KAGVTQTPRYLIKTRGQQVTLSCSPISGHRSVSWYQQTPGQGLQFLFEYFSETQRNKGNFPGRFSGRQFSNSRSEMNVSTLELGDSALYLCASSLSPTNTGELFFGEGSRLTVL.

This clonotype was seen at least ten times. V usage is TRBV20-1 and J usage is TRBJ2-3; TRBD2 aligns across 7 bases. The CDR3 length is 16 residues. V lost 0 bases, J lost 0 bases, and 6 bases stayed unmatched. Germline V CDR1 and CDR2: DFQATT, SNEGSKA (reference sequence). The CDR3, as DNA: TGCAGTGCTAGAGATCTTCAGCGGGATAGCACAGATACGCAGTATTTT. This encodes CSARDLQRDSTDTQYF.

This clonotype was counted many times. The chain combines TRBV5-1 with TRBJ1-2; 7 bases fit TRBD1. V lost 4 bases to trimming and J lost 1 base; unmatched junction nucleotides: 4. CDR1 SGHRS and CDR2 YFSETQ come from the germline V gene. The CDR3 has 14 amino acids. The CDR3 DNA follows: TGCGCCAGCAGCCGGGACAGCAATAACTATGGCTACACCTTC. It translates to CASSRDSNNYGYTF.

This clonotype was detected only a few times. This chain links TRBV12-3 or TRBV12-4 with TRBJ1-2, with TRBD1 identical over 7 bases. The CDR3 is 15 amino acids. The V gene end was trimmed by 6 bases and the J gene end by 5 bases; junction bases not matched to a gene: 12. The CDR3 DNA follows: TGTGCCAGCAGCCGCCAGGGGGGCGCGGGGTATGGCTACACCTTC. Translated: CASSRQGGAGYGYTF.

This clonotype was detected ten times or more. V gene TRBV6-2 or TRBV6-3 combines with J gene TRBJ2-3; TRBD2 agrees at 9 bases. The CDR3 covers 19 residues. Germline V CDR1 and CDR2: MNHEY, SVGEGT. Trimming took 0 bases from V and 0 from J; bases not matched to a gene: 10. The DNA for the CDR3 is TGTGCCAGCAGTTACTCCATAGCGGGGGCCTACGCTAGCACAGATACGCAGTATTTT. Its protein is CASSYSIAGAYASTDTQYF.

This clonotype was seen only a few times. The chain couples TRBV15 to TRBJ1-1; D may be TRBD1 (6 bases). Germline values: CDR1 LNHNV, CDR2 YYDKDF (reference sequence). The CDR3 sequence is 14 residues long. The V gene lost 5 bases and the J gene lost 0 bases, with 10 bases spanning the gap. CDR3: CATSAGAVNTEAFF. CDR3 coding DNA: TGTGCCACCAGCGCGGGGGCGGTGAACACTGAAGCTTTCTTT.

Many counts were recorded for this clonotype. The V and J genes are TRBV7-2 and TRBJ2-1, with a possible D match to TRBD2 (6 bases). Trimming took off 5 bases at V and 7 bases at J, with 15 bases between the two ends. This CDR3 is built from 14 residues. Germline V CDR1 and CDR2: SGHTA, FQGNSA. The CDR3 DNA reads TGTGCCAGCAGCGGCTGGGAGGCGGGTAATGAGCAGTTCTTC. It is translated as CASSGWEAGNEQFF. Filled out from reference TRBV7-2 and TRBJ2-1, the complete variable domain reads GAGVSQSPSNKVTEKGKDVELRCDPISGHTALYWYRQSLGQGLEFLIYFQGNSAPDKSGLPSDRFSAERTGGSVSTLTIQRTQQEDSAVYLCASSGWEAGNEQFFGPGTRLTVL.

The table lists this clonotype with many counts. Here the CDR3 reads CASSPSPDRGREQYF. The CDR3 nucleotides are TGCGCCAGCAGCCCCTCACCGGACAGGGGGCGCGAGCAGTACTTC. This chain joins TRBV5-1 and TRBJ2-7, with TRBD1 matching over 11 bases. From germline, CDR1 is SGHRS and CDR2 YFSETQ. This CDR3 is 15 amino acids long. V was clipped by 4 bases and J by 6 bases; unmatched bases: 9.

This clonotype occurred many times. This rearrangement joins TRBV7-2 to TRBJ2-3; 10 positions agree with TRBD2. CDR3 length: 16 amino acids. Trimming removed 5 bases from V and 1 base from J; junction bases left unmatched: 6. Germline V lookup: CDR1 SGHTA, CDR2 FQGNSA. CDR3 region: CASSLKRGGRTDTQYF. The DNA of the CDR3 is TGTGCCAGCAGCCTAAAGCGGGGGGGCCGCACAGATACGCAGTATTTT.